This T cell receptor beta chain was retrieved from a study of cytomegalovirus exposure and HLA in healthy donors. Broader study findings: Most CMV-associated TCR beta chains appeared HLA-restricted in a later analysis.

CDR3 size: 13 residues. CDR1 is SEHNR, CDR2 FQNEAQ, per germline (reference sequence). Remarks on this clone: Its specificity is unknown.

PCR was performed using 60 Vbeta and 13 Jbeta primers. TCRdb keeps only in-frame clones here, not all; method: immunoSEQ multiplex PCR. The sample has some 180,000 clones. Sample: PBMCs. This receptor was identified in a man aged 25 to 45 in good health and CMV-seronegative. The V call is TRBV7-9, the J call TRBJ2-5; TRBD2 aligns across 7 bases. The end of the DNA fits TRBJ2-7 better, so the J call may be wrong. CDR3 DNA sequence: TGTGCCAGCAGCTCTAGCGGAGCCTACGAGCAGTACTTC. This translates into CASSSSGAYEQYF.